Each of the 21 T cell receptor beta chains below was sequenced from the same sample in a study of CD8 T cells in Susac syndrome. Reverse transcription of roughly 0.5 to 1 ug RNA used random hexamers. MiXCR, run by TCRdb on the immunoSEQ multiplex PCR reads, gives a single entry per CDR3 protein. This table holds roughly 110,000 distinct CDR3 sequences, around 90% found once. Specimen: CD8+ T cells from PBMCs. All receptors come from a human donor in good health.

The rearrangement joins TRBV7-9 to TRBJ1-2; no definite D call. Trimming left V 5 bases short and J 6 bases short, with 10 bases between. The CDR3 sequence is 12 residues long. CDR1 is SEHNR and CDR2 is FQNEAQ in the germline V gene (reference sequence). The CDR3, as DNA: TGTGCCAGCAGCCATAGTGTCCATGGCTACACCTTC. It codes for CASSHSVHGYTF.

Note on this clonotype: The final CDR3 position lacks the conserved phenylalanine or tryptophan, pointing to a likely read error. The chain has TRBV20-1 and TRBJ2-3, with TRBD2 identical over 12 bases. CDR1 is DFQATT, CDR2 SNEGSKA, per germline (reference sequence). CDR3 size: 16 residues. The V gene end was trimmed by 5 bases and the J gene end by 2 bases; junction bases not matched to a gene: 8. In nucleotides, the CDR3 is TGCAGTGCTCGTGGACTAGCGGGGAGTTTCACAGATACGCAGTATCTT. Protein: CSARGLAGSFTDTQYL.

This chain links TRBV5-5 with TRBJ2-3; 7 bases match TRBD1. The CDR3 loop spans 12 amino acids. Trimming took 4 bases from V and 7 from J; bases not matched to a gene: 3. Germline V lookup: CDR1 SGHKS, CDR2 YYEKEE (reference sequence). Here the CDR3 reads CASSPTGNTQYF. The CDR3, as DNA: TGTGCCAGCAGCCCGACAGGGAATACGCAGTATTTT.

This chain joins TRBV19 and TRBJ2-1; possibly TRBD2 for D (5 bases). Looked up from germline, CDR1 is LNHDA and CDR2 is SQIVND (reference sequence). Trimming pared 5 bases from V and 3 bases from J, leaving 17 bases between. The CDR3 spans 16 residues. The chain's CDR3 is CASSFEGQSFYNEQFF. DNA of the CDR3: TGTGCCAGTAGTTTTGAGGGCCAAAGCTTCTACAATGAGCAGTTCTTC.

V is TRBV7-3 and J is TRBJ1-2, with D unclear. Trimming pared 2 bases from V and 5 bases from J, leaving 9 bases between. The CDR3 is 13 residues long. Germline lookup yields CDR1 SGHTA and CDR2 FQGTGA. The CDR3 DNA sequence: TGTGCCAGCAGCTTATCCGGCTCATATGGCTACACCTTC. This encodes CASSLSGSYGYTF. Full variable domain (remainder filled in from reference TRBV7-3 and TRBJ1-2): GAGVSQTPSNKVTEKGKYVELRCDPISGHTALYWYRQSLGQGPEFLIYFQGTGAADDSGLPNDRFFAVRPEGSVSTLKIQRTERGDSAVYLCASSLSGSYGYTFGSGTRLTVV.

The rearrangement links TRBV3-1 to TRBJ1-5; D gene ambiguous. The CDR3 contains 16 residues. The V end was cut by 0 bases, the J end by 0 bases, with 9 bases between. The germline V gene encodes CDR1 LGHDT and CDR2 YNNKEL (reference sequence). This CDR3 is CASSQEVPSSNQPQHF. CDR3 nucleotides: TGTGCCAGCAGCCAAGAAGTTCCCTCTAGCAATCAGCCCCAGCATTTT. The whole variable domain, filled in from reference TRBV3-1 and TRBJ1-5, reads DTAVSQTPKYLVTQMGNDKSIKCEQNLGHDTMYWYKQDSKKFLKIMFSYNNKELIINETVPNRFSPKSPDKAHLNLHINSLELGDSAVYFCASSQEVPSSNQPQHFGDGTRLSIL.

The J gene is TRBJ2-7, the V gene TRBV27; possible D gene TRBD1, 6 bases. V lost 3 bases and J lost 11, with 17 bases in between. The CDR3 is made up of 13 amino acids. Germline CDR1 is MNHEY and CDR2 is SMNVEV (reference sequence). The CDR3 nucleotides are TGTGCCAGCAGTTTGGATCTTTTGGCAGGGGAGTACTTC. Its protein is CASSLDLLAGEYF.

The J gene is TRBJ1-2, the V gene TRBV5-4; the D gene is possibly TRBD1 (5 bases). Trimming removed 3 bases from V and 5 bases from J, with 14 bases in between. Germline CDR1 reads SGHNT; CDR2 reads YYREEE (reference sequence). CDR3 length: 14 amino acids. CDR3 in amino acids: CASSWGGEEYGYTF. CDR3 sequence (DNA): TGTGCCAGCAGCTGGGGCGGAGAGGAGTATGGCTACACCTTC.

The chain links TRBV7-2 to TRBJ1-1; 7 bases line up with TRBD1. J lost 1 base, V lost 5 bases, and 7 bases had no gene match. The CDR3 extends over 15 amino acids. In germline, CDR1 is SGHTA, CDR2 FQGNSA. For the CDR3, the DNA is TGTGCCAGCAGCGCGCCGGAGGGGGCGAACACTGAAGCTTTCTTT. Translating it yields CASSAPEGANTEAFF.

The chain couples TRBV29-1 to TRBJ2-6; a possible D gene is TRBD1 (6 bases). Deletions cut 1 base from V and 12 bases from J, with 10 bases between. Germline V gene lookup returns CDR1 SQVTM and CDR2 ANQGSEA. The CDR3 sequence is 12 residues long. Written as DNA, the CDR3 is TGCAGCGTTGAAGGAGGGGACATCGTCCTGACTTTC. This encodes CSVEGGDIVLTF.

The chain combines TRBV4-3 with TRBJ1-2; 7 positions match TRBD1. The CDR3 is 14 residues long. Germline-derived CDR1 and CDR2 are LGHNA and YSLEER. V lost 1 base, J lost 7 bases, and 6 bases stayed unmatched. CDR3 residues: CASSQGWGQIGYTF. CDR3 DNA: TGCGCCAGCAGCCAAGGATGGGGACAGATTGGCTACACCTTC.

This chain links TRBV19 with TRBJ2-6; perhaps TRBD1 as D (6 bases). The germline V gene encodes CDR1 LNHDA and CDR2 SQIVND (reference sequence). The CDR3 is 16 residues long. Trimming pared 9 bases from V and 3 bases from J, leaving 18 bases between. DNA of the CDR3: TGTGCCAGCCTAACTACCCGGGACATTGGGGCCAACGTCCTGACTTTC. This sequence encodes CASLTTRDIGANVLTF.

The chain carries TRBV5-4 and TRBJ2-2; D is possibly TRBD1 or TRBD2 (7 bases each). V lost 4 bases and J 3 bases, leaving 16 bases between the germline ends. Germline V gene sequence: CDR1 SGHNT, CDR2 YYREEE (reference sequence). The CDR3 runs 16 residues. This chain's CDR3 is CASSVNRGGDTGELFF. The CDR3 nucleotides are TGTGCCAGCAGCGTAAACAGGGGAGGGGACACCGGGGAGCTGTTTTTT.

The chain employs TRBV19 and TRBJ2-7, with TRBD1 identical over 10 bases. This CDR3 contains 14 residues. J lost 5 bases, V lost 5 bases, and 6 bases had no gene match. The germline V gene has CDR1 LNHDA and CDR2 SQIVND (reference sequence). CDR3 loop: CASSQGQGIHEQYF. The CDR3 nucleotides are TGTGCCAGTAGTCAGGGACAGGGGATCCACGAGCAGTACTTC.

This clonotype has a single count. This chain connects TRBV19 to TRBJ1-4; D not resolved. Germline assignment: CDR1 LNHDA and CDR2 SQIVND (reference sequence). The ends were cut back, 0 bases at V and 5 bases at J, with 16 bases in the middle. CDR3 length: 17 amino acids. The CDR3 DNA follows: TGTGCCAGTAGTATAGACTCCTCTACGGCCTCAAATGAAAAACTGTTTTTT. Its translation is CASSIDSSTASNEKLFF.

This CDR3 reads CASSLSKANTEAFF. CDR3 DNA sequence: TGTGCCAGCAGCTTATCTAAGGCGAACACTGAAGCTTTCTTT. The chain employs TRBV7-2 and TRBJ1-1, with no clear D. Trimming removed 2 bases from V and 1 base from J, with 8 bases in between. Germline V lookup: CDR1 SGHTA, CDR2 FQGNSA. The CDR3 is 14 amino acids.

This rearrangement joins TRBV19 to TRBJ2-3; no definite D call. CDR1 and CDR2 (germline): LNHDA, SQIVND (reference sequence). V was shortened by 7 bases and J by 1 base, with 12 bases between the two germline ends. The CDR3 runs to 14 residues. The CDR3 sequence is CASIARRGTDTQYF. The CDR3 DNA follows: TGTGCCAGTATTGCGAGGAGAGGCACAGATACGCAGTATTTT. Variable domain in full (rest from reference TRBV19 and TRBJ2-3): DGGITQSPKYLFRKEGQNVTLSCEQNLNHDAMYWYRQDPGQGLRLIYYSQIVNDFQKGDIAEGYSVSREKKESFPLTVTSAQKNPTAFYLCASIARRGTDTQYFGPGTRLTVL.

J is TRBJ2-3 and V is TRBV19, with 12 nucleotides matching TRBD2. From germline, CDR1 is LNHDA and CDR2 SQIVND (reference sequence). The CDR3 loop spans 17 amino acids. J was trimmed by 2 bases and V by 3 bases; bases with no gene match: 6. The CDR3 loop reads CASSMLLAGGNTDTQYF. The CDR3 DNA reads TGTGCCAGTAGTATGTTACTAGCGGGGGGTAACACAGATACGCAGTATTTT.

The CDR3 protein is CAWSPLGGGAETQYF. The CDR3 DNA reads TGTGCCTGGAGTCCCCTGGGAGGGGGGGCAGAGACCCAGTACTTC. The chain has TRBV30 and TRBJ2-5; TRBD2 might be the D (7 bases). The V gene's germline CDR1 is GTSNPN and CDR2 SVGIG (reference sequence). With 2 bases removed from V and 4 bases from J, the gap between germline ends came to 17 bases. This CDR3 region has 15 residues.

CDR3 bases: TGTGCCAGCAGCCTCCATGACAGTGGAAATCAGCCCCAGCATTTT. The encoded protein is CASSLHDSGNQPQHF. This sequence joins TRBV7-2 and TRBJ1-5; a weak D match, TRBD1 (5 bases). With 5 bases removed from V and 4 bases from J, the gap between germline ends came to 15 bases. The germline gives CDR1 SGHTA, CDR2 FQGNSA. The CDR3 loop spans 15 amino acids.

The genes are TRBV29-1 and TRBJ1-6; D is ambiguous. Between the trimmed V and J ends, which lost 4 bases and 5 bases, there was a span of 9 bases. The germline V gene has CDR1 SQVTM and CDR2 ANQGSEA. This CDR3 contains 13 residues. Here the CDR3 DNA reads TGCAGCGTTGCGTCTGGGAATAATTCACCCCTCCACTTT. This codes for CSVASGNNSPLHF.